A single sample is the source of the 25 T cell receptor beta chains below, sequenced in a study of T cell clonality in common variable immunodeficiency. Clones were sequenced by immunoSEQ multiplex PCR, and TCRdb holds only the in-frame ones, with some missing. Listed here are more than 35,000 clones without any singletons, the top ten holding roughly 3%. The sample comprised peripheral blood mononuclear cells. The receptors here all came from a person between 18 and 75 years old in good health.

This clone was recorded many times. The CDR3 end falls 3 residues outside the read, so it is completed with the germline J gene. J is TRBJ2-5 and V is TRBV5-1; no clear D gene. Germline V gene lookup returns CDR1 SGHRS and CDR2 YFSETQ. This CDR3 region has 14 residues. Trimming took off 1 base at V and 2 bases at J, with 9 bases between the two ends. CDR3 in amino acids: CASSLKQPQETQYF. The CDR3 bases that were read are TGCGCCAGCAGCTTGAAACAGCCTCAAGAGACC.

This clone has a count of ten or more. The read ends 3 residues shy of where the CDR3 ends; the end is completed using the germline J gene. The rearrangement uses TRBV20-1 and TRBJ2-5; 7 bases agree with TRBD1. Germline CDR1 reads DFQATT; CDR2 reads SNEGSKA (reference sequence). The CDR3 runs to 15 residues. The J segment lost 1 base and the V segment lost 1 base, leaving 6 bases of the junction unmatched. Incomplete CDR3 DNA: TGCAGTGCTAGAGTCCCGAGGGGGCCCCAAGAGACC. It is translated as CSARVPRGPQET. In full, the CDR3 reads CSARVPRGPQETQYF.

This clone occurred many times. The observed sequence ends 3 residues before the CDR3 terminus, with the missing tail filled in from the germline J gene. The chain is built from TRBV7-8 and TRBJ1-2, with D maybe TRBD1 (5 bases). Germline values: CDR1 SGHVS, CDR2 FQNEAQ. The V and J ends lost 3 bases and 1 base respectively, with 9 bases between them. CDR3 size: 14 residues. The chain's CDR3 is CASSLTAHNYGYTF. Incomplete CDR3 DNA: TGTGCCAGCAGCTTGACAGCGCATAACTATGGC. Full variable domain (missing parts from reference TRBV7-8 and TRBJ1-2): GAGVSQSPRYKVAKRGQDVALRCDPISGHVSLFWYQQALGQGPEFLTYFQNEAQLDKSGLPSDRFFAERPEGSVSTLKIQRTQQEDSAVYLCASSLTAHNYGYTFGSGTRLTVV.

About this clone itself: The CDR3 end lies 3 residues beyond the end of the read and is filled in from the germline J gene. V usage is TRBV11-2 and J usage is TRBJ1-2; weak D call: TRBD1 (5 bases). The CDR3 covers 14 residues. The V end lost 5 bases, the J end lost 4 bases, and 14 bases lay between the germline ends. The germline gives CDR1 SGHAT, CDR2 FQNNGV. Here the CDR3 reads CASSAGGGSYGYTF. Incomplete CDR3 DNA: TGTGCCAGCAGCGCCGGGGGGGGAAGCTATGGC.

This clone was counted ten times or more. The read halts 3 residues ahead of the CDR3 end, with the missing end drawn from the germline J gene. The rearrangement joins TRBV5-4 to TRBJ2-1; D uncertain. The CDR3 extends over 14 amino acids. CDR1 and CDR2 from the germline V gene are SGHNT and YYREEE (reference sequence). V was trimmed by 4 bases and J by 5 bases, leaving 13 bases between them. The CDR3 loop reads CASSRKPNDNEQFF. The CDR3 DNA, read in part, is TGTGCCAGCAGCCGAAAACCTAATGACAATGAG.

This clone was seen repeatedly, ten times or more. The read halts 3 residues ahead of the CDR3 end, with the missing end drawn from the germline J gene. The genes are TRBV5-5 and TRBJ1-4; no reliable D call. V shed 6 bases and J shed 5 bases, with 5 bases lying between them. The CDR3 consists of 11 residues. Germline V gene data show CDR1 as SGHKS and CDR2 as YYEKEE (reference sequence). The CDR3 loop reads CASNRNEKLFF. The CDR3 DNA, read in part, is TGTGCCAGCAACAGAAATGAAAAA.

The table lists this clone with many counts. The sequenced CDR3 bases are TGCGCCAGCAGCCAAGAAGCGACAGCCCTAGGGCTCGAG. Encoded protein: CASSQEATALGLE. The CDR3 in full is CASSQEATALGLEQYF. This chain links TRBV4-1 with TRBJ2-7; weak D call: TRBD1 (5 bases). The read finishes 3 residues shy of the CDR3 end, and the germline J gene is used to complete it. Per germline, CDR1 MGHRA and CDR2 YSYEKL. V was clipped by 0 bases and J by 6 bases, with 18 bases between them. This CDR3 is 16 amino acids long.

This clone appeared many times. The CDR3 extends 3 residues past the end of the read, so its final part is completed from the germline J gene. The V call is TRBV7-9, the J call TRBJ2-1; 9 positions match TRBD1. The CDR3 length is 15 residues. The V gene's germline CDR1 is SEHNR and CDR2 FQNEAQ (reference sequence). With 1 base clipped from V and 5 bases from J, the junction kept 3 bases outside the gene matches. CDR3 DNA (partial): TGTGCCAGCAGCTTAGGGACAGGGGAGAACAATGAG. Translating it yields CASSLGTGENNE. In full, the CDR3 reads CASSLGTGENNEQFF.

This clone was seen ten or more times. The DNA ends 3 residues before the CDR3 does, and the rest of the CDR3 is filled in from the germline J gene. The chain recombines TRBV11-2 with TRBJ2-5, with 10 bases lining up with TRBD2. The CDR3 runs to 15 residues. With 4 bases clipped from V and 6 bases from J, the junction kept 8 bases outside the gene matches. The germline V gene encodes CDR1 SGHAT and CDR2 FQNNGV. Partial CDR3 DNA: TGTGCCAGCAGCTCGGCGAGCGGGAGGGTGAAGACC. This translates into CASSSASGRVKT. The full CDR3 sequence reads CASSSASGRVKTQYF.

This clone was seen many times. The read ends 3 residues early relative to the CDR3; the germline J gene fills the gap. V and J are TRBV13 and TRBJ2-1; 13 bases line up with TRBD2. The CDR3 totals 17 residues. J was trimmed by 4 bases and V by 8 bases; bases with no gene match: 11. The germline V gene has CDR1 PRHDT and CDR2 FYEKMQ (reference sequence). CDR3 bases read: TGTGCCAGCTCCTCTCGCGGGACTAGCGGGGTTTACAATGAG. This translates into CASSSRGTSGVYNE. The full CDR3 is CASSSRGTSGVYNEQFF.

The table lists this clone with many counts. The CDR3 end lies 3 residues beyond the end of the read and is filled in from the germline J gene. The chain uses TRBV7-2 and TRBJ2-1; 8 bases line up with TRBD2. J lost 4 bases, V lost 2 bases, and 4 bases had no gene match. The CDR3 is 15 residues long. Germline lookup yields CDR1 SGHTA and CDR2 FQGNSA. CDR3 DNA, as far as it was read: TGTGCCAGCAGCTTAATGAGCGGGAGTTACAATGAG. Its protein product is CASSLMSGSYNE. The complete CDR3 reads CASSLMSGSYNEQFF.

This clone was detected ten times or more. The CDR3 bases that were read are TGCGCCAGCAGCTTGAGGCAGGAAGGGCCCGGCGAG. This translates into CASSLRQEGPGE. The entire CDR3 is CASSLRQEGPGEQYF. The rearrangement uses TRBV5-1 and TRBJ2-7; D is unresolved. The read ends 3 residues before the CDR3 terminus; that terminus is restored from the germline J gene. The CDR3 is 15 residues long. Germline V CDR1 and CDR2: SGHRS, YFSETQ. Trimming cost V 1 base and J 6 bases, with 17 bases left between them.

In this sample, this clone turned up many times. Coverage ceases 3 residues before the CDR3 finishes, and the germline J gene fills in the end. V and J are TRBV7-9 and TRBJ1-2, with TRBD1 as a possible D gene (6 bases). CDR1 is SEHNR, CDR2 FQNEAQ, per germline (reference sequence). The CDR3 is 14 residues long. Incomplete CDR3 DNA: TGTGCCAGCAGCTTAAGATCTAGGGGGAAAGGC. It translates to CASSLRSRGKG. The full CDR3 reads CASSLRSRGKGYTF.

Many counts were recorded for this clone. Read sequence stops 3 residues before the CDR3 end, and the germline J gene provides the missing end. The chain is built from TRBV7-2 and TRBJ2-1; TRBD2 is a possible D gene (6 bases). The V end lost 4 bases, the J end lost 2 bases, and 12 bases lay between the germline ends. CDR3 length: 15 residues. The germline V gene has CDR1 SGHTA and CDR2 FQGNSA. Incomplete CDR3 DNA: TGTGCCAGCAGCTCAAGCGGGCAGACCTACAATGAG. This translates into CASSSSGQTYNE. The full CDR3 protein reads CASSSSGQTYNEQFF.

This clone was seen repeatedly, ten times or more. CDR3 DNA (partial): TGTGCCAGTAGTTTCTTAGCGGAGACAGCCTACGAG. The encoded protein is CASSFLAETAYE. The whole CDR3 protein is CASSFLAETAYEQYF. The chain has TRBV19 and TRBJ2-7; D is perhaps TRBD2 (6 bases). The read ends 3 residues before the CDR3 terminus; that terminus is restored from the germline J gene. Trimming took off 5 bases at V and 2 bases at J, with 16 bases between the two ends. Germline CDR1 reads LNHDA; CDR2 reads SQIVND (reference sequence). The CDR3 length is 15 residues.

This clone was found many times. The CDR3: CASSQQETQYF. The part of the CDR3 DNA that was read is TGTGCCAGCAGTCAACAAGAGACC. The J gene is TRBJ2-5, the V gene TRBV7-8; D ambiguous. Read coverage stops 3 residues before the CDR3 terminus; the germline J gene supplies the remainder. Trimming cost V 6 bases and J 2 bases, with 4 bases left between them. Germline V gives CDR1 SGHVS, CDR2 FQNEAQ. The CDR3 totals 11 residues.

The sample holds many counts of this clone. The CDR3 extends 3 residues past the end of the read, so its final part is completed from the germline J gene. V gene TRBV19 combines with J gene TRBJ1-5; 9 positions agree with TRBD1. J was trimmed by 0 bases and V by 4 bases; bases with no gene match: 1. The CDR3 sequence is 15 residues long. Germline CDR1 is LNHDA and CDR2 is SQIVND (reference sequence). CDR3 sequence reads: CASSTDRGSNQPQHF. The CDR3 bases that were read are TGTGCCAGTAGTACGGACAGGGGTAGCAATCAGCCC.

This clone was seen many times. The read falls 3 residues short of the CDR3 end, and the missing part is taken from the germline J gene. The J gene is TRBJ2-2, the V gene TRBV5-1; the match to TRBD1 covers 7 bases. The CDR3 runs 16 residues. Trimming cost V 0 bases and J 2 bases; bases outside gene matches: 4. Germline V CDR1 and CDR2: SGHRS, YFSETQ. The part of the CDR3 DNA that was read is TGCGCCAGCAGCTTGGACAGGGGATATAACACCGGGGAG. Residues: CASSLDRGYNTGE. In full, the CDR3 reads CASSLDRGYNTGELFF.

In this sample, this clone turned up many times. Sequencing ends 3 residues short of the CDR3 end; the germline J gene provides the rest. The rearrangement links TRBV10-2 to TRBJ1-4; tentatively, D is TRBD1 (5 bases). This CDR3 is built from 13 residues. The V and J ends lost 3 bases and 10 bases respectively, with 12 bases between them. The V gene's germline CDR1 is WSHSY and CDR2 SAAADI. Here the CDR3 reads CASSDSPGRKLFF. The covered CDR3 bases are TGCGCCAGCAGTGATTCCCCAGGGAGAAAA.

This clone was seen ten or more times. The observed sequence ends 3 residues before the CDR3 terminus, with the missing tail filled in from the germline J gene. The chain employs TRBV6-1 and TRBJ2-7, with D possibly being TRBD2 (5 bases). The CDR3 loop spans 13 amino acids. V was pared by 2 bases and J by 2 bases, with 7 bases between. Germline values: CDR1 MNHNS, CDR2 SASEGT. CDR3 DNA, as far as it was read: TGTGCCAGCAGTGAAACACTAGCCTACGAG. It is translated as CASSETLAYE. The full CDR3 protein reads CASSETLAYEQYF.

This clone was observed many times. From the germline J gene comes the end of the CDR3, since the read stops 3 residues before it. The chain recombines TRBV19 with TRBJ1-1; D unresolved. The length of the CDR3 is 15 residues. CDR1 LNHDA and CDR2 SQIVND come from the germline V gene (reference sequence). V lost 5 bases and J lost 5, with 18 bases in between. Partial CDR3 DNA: TGTGCCAGTAGTGGCCTTCCAGTGTTCGGGACTGAA. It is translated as CASSGLPVFGTE. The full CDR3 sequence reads CASSGLPVFGTEAFF.

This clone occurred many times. Partial CDR3 DNA: TGTGCCATCAGTGAGTCGCAAGCGTACGAG. Translated, it gives CAISESQAYE. The entire CDR3 protein reads CAISESQAYEQYF. The gene calls are TRBV10-3 and TRBJ2-7, with D uncertain. With the read ending 3 residues before the CDR3 end, the germline J gene is used to fill in that end. CDR3 size: 13 residues. The germline V and J ends were trimmed by 0 bases and 4 bases, with 7 bases remaining between them. The germline V gene has CDR1 ENHRY and CDR2 SYGVKD.

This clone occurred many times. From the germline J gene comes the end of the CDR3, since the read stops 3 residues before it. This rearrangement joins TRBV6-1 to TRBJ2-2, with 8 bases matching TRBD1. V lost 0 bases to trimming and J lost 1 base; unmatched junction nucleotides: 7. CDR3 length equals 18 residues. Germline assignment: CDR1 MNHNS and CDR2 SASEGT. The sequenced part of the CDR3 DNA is TGTGCCAGCAGTGAAGCGCTTCTAGGACAGGGGAACACCGGGGAG. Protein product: CASSEALLGQGNTGE. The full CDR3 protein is CASSEALLGQGNTGELFF.

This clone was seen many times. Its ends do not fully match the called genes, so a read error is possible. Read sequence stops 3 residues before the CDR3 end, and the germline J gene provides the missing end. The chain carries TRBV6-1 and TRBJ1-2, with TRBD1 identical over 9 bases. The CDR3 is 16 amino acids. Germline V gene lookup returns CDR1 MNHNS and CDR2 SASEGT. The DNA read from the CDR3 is TGTGCCAGCAGTCAAGCCGGGACAGGGAACCTGGATGGC. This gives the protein CASSQAGTGNLDG. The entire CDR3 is CASSQAGTGNLDGYTF.

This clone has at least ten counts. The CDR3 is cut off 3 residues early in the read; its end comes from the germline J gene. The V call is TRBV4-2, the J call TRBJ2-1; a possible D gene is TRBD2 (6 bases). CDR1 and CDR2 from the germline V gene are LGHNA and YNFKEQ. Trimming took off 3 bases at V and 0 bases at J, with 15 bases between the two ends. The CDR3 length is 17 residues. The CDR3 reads CASSHGLIADSYNEQFF. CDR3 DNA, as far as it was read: TGTGCCAGCAGCCACGGCTTAATAGCGGACTCCTACAATGAG.